The 2 T cell receptor beta chains below were found in one sample sequenced in a study of blood T cell repertoires in COVID-19. Sequencing was performed with immunoSEQ multiplex PCR; in TCRdb, only in-frame clones are kept and a portion is missing. The table has over 400,000 clones, 75% to 90% seen once. What was sequenced was PBMCs or T cells enriched from blood (not recorded which). All receptors come from a woman aged 55-69 years who had recovered from COVID-19.

This chain connects TRBV27 to TRBJ1-1; 7 nucleotides line up with TRBD1. After removal of 5 bases from V and 1 base from J, the junction contained 7 bases not matched to a gene. CDR1 and CDR2 (germline): MNHEY, SMNVEV (reference sequence). The CDR3 length is 15 residues. CDR3 coding DNA: TGTGCCAGCAGTCCCGGGGACAGATCGAACACTGAAGCTTTCTTT. It codes for CASSPGDRSNTEAFF.

V is TRBV5-8 and J is TRBJ1-1; D is uncertain. The germline V gene encodes CDR1 SGHTS and CDR2 YDEGEE. Trimming stripped 1 base from V and 6 bases from J, with 10 bases between. This CDR3 contains 13 residues. The DNA for the CDR3 is TGTGCCAGCAGCTTGCCTTGGAGTCCTGAAGCTTTCTTT. Amino acids: CASSLPWSPEAFF. The full variable domain, rest sourced from reference TRBV5-8 and TRBJ1-1, is EAGVTQSPTHLIKTRGQQATLRCSPISGHTSVYWYQQALGLGLQFLLWYDEGEERNRGNFPPRFSGRQFPNYSSELNVNALELEDSALYLCASSLPWSPEAFFGQGTRLTVV.